Below are 29 T cell receptor beta chains sequenced from a single sample in a study of cytomegalovirus exposure and HLA in healthy donors. Amplification used 60 Vbeta primers and 13 Jbeta primers. Profiling relied on immunoSEQ multiplex PCR, and the TCRdb table lists in-frame clones only, not all of them. In the table there are about 150,000 clones, more than 60% of which are singletons. Sequenced sample: PBMCs. The receptors derive from an older woman in good health and CMV-seronegative.

V and J are TRBV25-1 and TRBJ1-2, with D perhaps matching TRBD1 (5 bases). The CDR3 is 14 residues long. Germline V gene lookup returns CDR1 MGHDK and CDR2 SYGVNS. Trimming removed 4 bases from V and 5 bases from J, with 14 bases in between. CDR3: CASSGQGVSYGYTF. The CDR3 DNA follows: TGTGCCAGCAGTGGACAAGGGGTTTCGTATGGCTACACCTTC.

This clone was seen only a few times. This rearrangement joins TRBV28 to TRBJ1-5; D not certain. CDR3 length equals 12 residues. Per the germline V gene, CDR1 is MDHEN and CDR2 is SYDVKM. Trimming stripped 6 bases from V and 6 bases from J, with 9 bases between. The CDR3 bases are TGTGCCAGCAGGGTGGGCAGTCAGCCCCAGCATTTT. Translated, it gives CASRVGSQPQHF.

The CDR3 DNA sequence: TGTGCCAGCTCACCTACCGGGGGCTCTGGGGCCAACGTCCTGACTTTC. It translates to CASSPTGGSGANVLTF. The chain is built from TRBV18 and TRBJ2-6; TRBD2 might be the D (6 bases). The germline V gene encodes CDR1 KGHSH and CDR2 LQKENI. With 3 bases removed from V and 0 bases from J, the gap between germline ends came to 9 bases. CDR3 length: 16 residues.

V and J are TRBV6-5 and TRBJ2-7, with 9 bases lining up with TRBD2. This CDR3 spans 14 amino acids. The ends lost 2 bases at V and 3 bases at J; junction bases unmatched: 2. In germline, CDR1 is MNHEY, CDR2 SVGAGI. The CDR3 bases are TGTGCCAGCAGTTACGCTAGCGGGGACTACGAGCAGTACTTC. Translated, it gives CASSYASGDYEQYF.

V and J are TRBV7-2 and TRBJ1-1, with D hard to call. Trimming removed 3 bases from V and 0 bases from J, with 8 bases in between. The CDR3 is 14 residues long. CDR1 and CDR2 (germline): SGHTA, FQGNSA. The CDR3 spells CASSLGPLNTEAFF. The CDR3 DNA reads as TGTGCCAGCAGCTTGGGCCCTTTGAACACTGAAGCTTTCTTT.

V usage is TRBV2 and J usage is TRBJ1-5, with 11 bases lining up with TRBD1. The CDR3 runs to 15 residues. The junction had 4 bases not matched to a gene; V was cut back by 5 bases and J by 4 bases. The germline gives CDR1 SNHLY, CDR2 FYNNEI. The CDR3 sequence is CASSLRDRGNQPQHF. In DNA, the CDR3 is TGTGCCAGCAGTTTAAGGGACAGGGGGAATCAGCCCCAGCATTTT.

This chain uses TRBV11-2 with TRBJ2-1, with D unresolved. The CDR3 length is 12 residues. Germline CDR1 SGHAT, CDR2 FQNNGV. V was shortened by 8 bases and J by 6 bases, with 11 bases between the two germline ends. DNA of the CDR3: TGTGCCAGCGGCCGAGGCGGCAATGAGCAGTTCTTC. This translates into CASGRGGNEQFF.

In this sample, this clone turned up a few times. The rearrangement joins TRBV5-6 to TRBJ2-5; the D gene is possibly TRBD1 (7 bases). CDR1 SGHDT and CDR2 YYEEEE come from the germline V gene. The CDR3 has 15 amino acids. V gave up 1 base and J gave up 5 bases, with 15 bases separating them. CDR3 nucleotides: TGTGCCAGCAGCTTGTTCCGGAGGGGGCGGGAGACCCAGTACTTC. Its translation is CASSLFRRGRETQYF.

The chain employs TRBV2 and TRBJ2-7; TRBD1 agrees at 8 bases. The CDR3 is made up of 12 amino acids. Germline V gene lookup returns CDR1 SNHLY and CDR2 FYNNEI. Trimming cost V 8 bases and J 2 bases; bases outside gene matches: 2. The CDR3, as DNA: TGTGCCAGCGGGGACAGGCCCTACGAGCAGTACTTC. Its protein is CASGDRPYEQYF.

The chain joins TRBV27 to TRBJ2-1; D is perhaps TRBD1 (6 bases). The V end lost 0 bases, the J end lost 5 bases, and 14 bases lay between the germline ends. Germline V gene data show CDR1 as MNHEY and CDR2 as SMNVEV (reference sequence). This CDR3 has 16 residues. CDR3 amino acids: CASSLSGRGGNNEQFF. As DNA, the CDR3 is TGTGCCAGCAGTTTATCCGGCAGGGGTGGGAACAATGAGCAGTTCTTC.

This clone has at least ten counts. The rearrangement links TRBV6-1 to TRBJ2-1; TRBD2 aligns across 14 bases. The CDR3 extends over 15 amino acids. Unmatched junction bases numbered 9, after V lost 7 bases and J lost 10 bases. Germline-derived CDR1 and CDR2 are MNHNS and SASEGT. The CDR3 here is CASIGTSGGIGEQFF. The CDR3 DNA reads as TGTGCCAGCATCGGGACTAGCGGGGGAATTGGCGAGCAGTTCTTC.

In regard to this clone: Different DNA sequences within this sample yield the same CDR3. The chain recombines TRBV7-6 with TRBJ2-5; D is possibly TRBD2 (5 bases). Trimming cost V 0 bases and J 5 bases, with 7 bases left between them. CDR1 and CDR2 (germline): SGHVS, FNYEAQ. The CDR3 runs 13 residues. As DNA, the CDR3 is TGTGCCAGCAGCTTAGCCAGAGGGGAGACCCAGTACTTC. Residues: CASSLARGETQYF.

To note about this clone: One end of the junction is discordant with germline, which a read error may explain. V is TRBV7-9 and J is TRBJ1-6; D gene ambiguous. The CDR3 contains 14 residues. Germline V gives CDR1 SEHNR, CDR2 FQNEAQ (reference sequence). The CDR3 loop is CSSSFIGTDSPLHF. The CDR3 DNA reads as TGTTCCAGCAGCTTTATCGGTACGGATTCACCCCTCCACTTT. The whole variable domain, remainder taken from reference TRBV7-9 and TRBJ1-6, is DTGVSQNPRHKITKRGQNVTFRCDPISEHNRLYWYRQTLGQGPEFLTYFQNEAQLEKSRLLSDRFSAERPKGSFSTLEIQRTEQGDSAMYLCSSSFIGTDSPLHFGNGTRLTVT.

The chain has TRBV5-1 and TRBJ1-2; 7 bases align to TRBD1. There are 15 residues in the CDR3. J was trimmed by 6 bases and V by 3 bases; bases with no gene match: 11. CDR1 and CDR2 (germline): SGHRS, YFSETQ. The CDR3 loop is CASSWRQGGTDGYTF. CDR3 sequence (DNA): TGCGCCAGCAGCTGGAGACAGGGCGGAACAGATGGCTACACCTTC. The variable domain in full, with the rest retrieved from reference TRBV5-1 and TRBJ1-2, is KAGVTQTPRYLIKTRGQQVTLSCSPISGHRSVSWYQQTPGQGLQFLFEYFSETQRNKGNFPGRFSGRQFSNSRSEMNVSTLELGDSALYLCASSWRQGGTDGYTFGSGTRLTVV.

This chain joins TRBV7-8 and TRBJ1-6; D unclear. V was pared by 1 base and J by 4 bases, with 5 bases between. Germline V lookup: CDR1 SGHVS, CDR2 FQNEAQ. This CDR3 contains 14 residues. In DNA, the CDR3 is TGTGCCAGCAGCTTAGGGACTTATAATTCACCCCTCCACTTT. Translating gives CASSLGTYNSPLHF.

The chain is built from TRBV6-1 and TRBJ1-4, with D possibly TRBD1 on 6 matching bases. CDR1 and CDR2 (germline): MNHNS, SASEGT. Trimming took 3 bases from V and 4 from J, leaving 9 bases between them. There are 14 residues in the CDR3. This CDR3 reads CASSEDRYNEKLFF. CDR3 nucleotide sequence: TGTGCCAGCAGTGAGGACAGATATAATGAAAAACTGTTTTTT.

This chain uses TRBV6-1 with TRBJ1-3; D is unresolved. Germline V lookup: CDR1 MNHNS, CDR2 SASEGT. The germline V and J ends were trimmed by 4 bases and 0 bases, with 13 bases remaining between them. The CDR3 runs to 16 residues. CDR3 nucleotide sequence: TGTGCCAGCAGTGTATGGCTCATTTCCTCTGGAAACACCATATATTTT. This encodes CASSVWLISSGNTIYF.

CDR3 amino acids: CASSGGAGDTQYF. CDR3 sequence (DNA): TGTGCCAGCAGCGGCGGGGCTGGAGATACGCAGTATTTT. The V gene is TRBV25-1, the J gene TRBJ2-3; D may be TRBD2 (6 bases). This CDR3 is built from 13 residues. The germline V gene has CDR1 MGHDK and CDR2 SYGVNS. V gave up 6 bases and J gave up 5 bases, with 12 bases separating them.

In its sample, this clone was seen a few times. This sequence joins TRBV4-2 and TRBJ1-3; D perhaps matches TRBD1 (5 bases). CDR3 size: 18 residues. The ends were cut back, 0 bases at V and 2 bases at J, with 17 bases in the middle. The germline CDR1 and CDR2 sequences are LGHNA and YNFKEQ. DNA of the CDR3: TGTGCCAGCAGCCAAGATACTCCGGGGGGAAATCCTGGAAACACCATATATTTT. This encodes CASSQDTPGGNPGNTIYF.

In its sample, this clone was seen a few times. The rearrangement joins TRBV7-2 to TRBJ2-5; 8 positions agree with TRBD2. V trimming: 1 base; J trimming: 4 bases; junction bases outside the gene matches: 5. The CDR3 contains 15 residues. CDR1 is SGHTA and CDR2 is FQGNSA in the germline V gene. CDR3 nucleotide sequence: TGTGCCAGCAGCTTAGTAAGGCTAGCGGGAGAGACCCAGTACTTC. Residues: CASSLVRLAGETQYF.

The rearrangement joins TRBV14 to TRBJ1-1; TRBD1 might be the D (6 bases). Per the germline V gene, CDR1 is SGHDN and CDR2 is FVKESK. The CDR3 covers 13 residues. V was clipped by 4 bases and J by 4 bases, with 10 bases between them. The DNA for the CDR3 is TGTGCCAGCAGCCTTAGAGGGGGCACTGAAGCTTTCTTT. Translating it yields CASSLRGGTEAFF.

This clone was seen a single time. This chain connects TRBV28 to TRBJ1-2; 10 nucleotides agree with TRBD1. The CDR3 covers 14 residues. The germline CDR1 and CDR2 sequences are MDHEN and SYDVKM. The junction had 8 bases not matched to a gene; V was cut back by 6 bases and J by 7 bases. CDR3 nucleotide sequence: TGTGCCAGCAGCCTCCCGGGACAGGGGAGTGGCTACACCTTC. It codes for CASSLPGQGSGYTF.

J is TRBJ2-5 and V is TRBV10-3; TRBD2 agrees at 8 bases. The CDR3 is 13 amino acids. Germline CDR1 reads ENHRY; CDR2 reads SYGVKD. The ends lost 8 bases at V and 5 bases at J; junction bases unmatched: 7. CDR3 sequence reads: CAILNSGEETQYF. CDR3 DNA: TGTGCCATCTTGAATAGCGGGGAGGAGACCCAGTACTTC.

This sequence joins TRBV7-2 and TRBJ2-7, with 9 bases lining up with TRBD1. The CDR3 length is 14 residues. The germline V gene has CDR1 SGHTA and CDR2 FQGNSA. V lost 5 bases, J lost 3 bases, and 5 bases stayed unmatched. The CDR3 region has the DNA TGTGCCAGCAGCACCGGGACAGGGTACTACGAGCAGTACTTC. Translated, it gives CASSTGTGYYEQYF.

The chain carries TRBV5-1 and TRBJ2-1; 13 positions agree with TRBD2. CDR1 is SGHRS and CDR2 is YFSETQ in the germline V gene. With 4 bases clipped from V and 9 bases from J, the junction kept 10 bases outside the gene matches. This CDR3 region has 16 residues. As DNA, the CDR3 is TGCGCCAGCAGCCTTTCACTAGCGGGGGGGATTAGTGAGCAGTTCTTC. Its translation is CASSLSLAGGISEQFF.

The chain recombines TRBV19 with TRBJ1-1, with a possible D match to TRBD1 (6 bases). V shed 8 bases and J shed 0 bases, with 10 bases lying between them. CDR3 size: 13 residues. In germline, CDR1 is LNHDA, CDR2 SQIVND (reference sequence). The CDR3 sequence is CASLGHVNTEAFF. The DNA of the CDR3 is TGTGCCAGTTTGGGACACGTGAACACTGAAGCTTTCTTT. The full variable domain, with the rest looked up from reference TRBV19 and TRBJ1-1, is DGGITQSPKYLFRKEGQNVTLSCEQNLNHDAMYWYRQDPGQGLRLIYYSQIVNDFQKGDIAEGYSVSREKKESFPLTVTSAQKNPTAFYLCASLGHVNTEAFFGQGTRLTVV.

This chain joins TRBV5-4 and TRBJ2-3; maybe TRBD1 (6 bases). Per the germline V gene, CDR1 is SGHNT and CDR2 is YYREEE (reference sequence). The CDR3 length is 14 residues. V was clipped by 3 bases and J by 1 base, with 9 bases between them. CDR3: CASSSKGGTDTQYF. CDR3 nucleotides: TGTGCCAGCAGCTCCAAGGGGGGCACAGATACGCAGTATTTT.

This rearrangement joins TRBV9 to TRBJ1-1; TRBD1 might be the D (5 bases). This CDR3 comprises 18 residues. The germline V gene encodes CDR1 SGDLS and CDR2 YYNGEE. V was clipped by 0 bases and J by 1 base, with 19 bases between them. The CDR3 sequence: CASSVGVSGGGANTEAFF. DNA for the CDR3: TGTGCCAGCAGCGTAGGAGTCTCTGGGGGGGGTGCGAACACTGAAGCTTTCTTT.

CDR3 DNA: TGTGCCAGCCGGACAGGGTTGGGGAGCTATGGCTACACCTTC. Amino acids: CASRTGLGSYGYTF. This rearrangement joins TRBV19 to TRBJ1-2; 8 bases are a match to TRBD1. Trimming removed 9 bases from V and 4 bases from J; junction bases left unmatched: 10. The V gene's germline CDR1 is LNHDA and CDR2 SQIVND (reference sequence). The CDR3 is 14 residues long.